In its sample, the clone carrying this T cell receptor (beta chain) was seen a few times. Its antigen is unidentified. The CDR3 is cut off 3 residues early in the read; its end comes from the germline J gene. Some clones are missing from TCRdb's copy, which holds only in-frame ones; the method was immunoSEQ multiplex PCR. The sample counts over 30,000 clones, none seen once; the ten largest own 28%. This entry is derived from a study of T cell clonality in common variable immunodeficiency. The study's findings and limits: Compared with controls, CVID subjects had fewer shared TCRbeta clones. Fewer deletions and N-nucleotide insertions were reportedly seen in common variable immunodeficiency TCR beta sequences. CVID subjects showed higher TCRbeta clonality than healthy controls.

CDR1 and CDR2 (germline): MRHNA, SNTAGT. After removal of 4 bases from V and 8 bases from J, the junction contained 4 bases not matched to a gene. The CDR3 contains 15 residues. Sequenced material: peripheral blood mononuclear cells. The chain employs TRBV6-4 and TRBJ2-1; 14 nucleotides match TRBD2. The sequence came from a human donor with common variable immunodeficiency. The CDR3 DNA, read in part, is TGTGCCAGCAGTGTAGGGACTAGCGGGAGCGATGAG. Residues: CASSVGTSGSDE. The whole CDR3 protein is CASSVGTSGSDEQFF.